This paragraph covers one TCR beta chain sequence. Antigen: not known. The data stem from a study of OX40 agonist ivuxolimab in advanced cancers. Turning to the study itself: Ivuxolimab is an agonistic anti-OX40 (CD134) antibody, and patients were treated with it. In this trial design, patients received ivuxolimab intravenously at 0.01 to 10 mg/kg every 2 weeks. General study findings and limits: Fewer expanded clones were found on average in CD4+ than in CD8+ T cells. The antigens recognized by the expanded peripheral T cells, that is their antigen specificity, were not determined.

The germline CDR1 and CDR2 sequences are MNHNS and SASEGT. V trimming: 4 bases; J trimming: 4 bases; junction bases outside the gene matches: 6. CDR3 length: 14 residues. The table came from immunoSEQ multiplex PCR; TCRdb's copy has only in-frame clones and leaves some out. Among approximately 90,000 clones listed, 89% were seen once. The sequenced sample was CD4+ or CD8+ T cells sorted from blood, obtained in a trial of the OX40 agonist ivuxolimab. This TCR was sampled from an adult with an advanced solid tumor such as melanoma, head and neck, liver or kidney cancer. The chain carries TRBV6-1 and TRBJ1-2; 7 positions match TRBD1. The CDR3 sequence is CASSAGGGGYGYTF. The CDR3 DNA reads TGTGCCAGCAGTGCAGGGGGGGGAGGCTATGGCTACACCTTC.